This T cell receptor (beta chain) was profiled in a study of blood T cell repertoires in COVID-19. This clone turned up a few times. Per the original methods: Using reference gene primer amplification, nucleated cell counts were estimated. TCRdb's table, derived via immunoSEQ multiplex PCR, lists solely in-frame clones and lacks some. V and J calls and clone size follow that table, whereas D and trimming were derived from the DNA. The sample holds 150,000 to 200,000 clones, roughly 90% seen once. Germline CDR1 reads GTSNPN; CDR2 reads SVGIG (reference sequence). Trimming removed 3 bases from V and 0 bases from J; junction bases left unmatched: 6. The CDR3 is made up of 15 amino acids. Seattle's enrolled individuals joined amid active infection and were then monitored longitudinally.

The sequence was obtained from a woman aged 55 to 70 with COVID-19, enrolled during active disease. The sequenced sample consisted of peripheral blood. This rearrangement joins TRBV30 to TRBJ2-7, with 9 bases that match TRBD1. CDR3 protein: CAWSAGTGTSYEQYF. The CDR3 region has the DNA TGTGCCTGGAGCGCCGGGACAGGGACCTCCTACGAGCAGTACTTC.